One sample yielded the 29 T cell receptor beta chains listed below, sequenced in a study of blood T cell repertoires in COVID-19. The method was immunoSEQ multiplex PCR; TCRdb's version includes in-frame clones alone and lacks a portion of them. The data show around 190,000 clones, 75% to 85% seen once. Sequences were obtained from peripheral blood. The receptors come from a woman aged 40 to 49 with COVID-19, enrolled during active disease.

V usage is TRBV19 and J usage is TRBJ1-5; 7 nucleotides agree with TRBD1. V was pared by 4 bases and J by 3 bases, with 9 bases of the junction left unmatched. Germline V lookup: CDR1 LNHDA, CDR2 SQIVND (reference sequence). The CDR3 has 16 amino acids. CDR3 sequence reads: CASSTTRRGSNQPQHF. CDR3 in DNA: TGTGCCAGTAGTACTACCCGCAGGGGGTCCAATCAGCCCCAGCATTTT.

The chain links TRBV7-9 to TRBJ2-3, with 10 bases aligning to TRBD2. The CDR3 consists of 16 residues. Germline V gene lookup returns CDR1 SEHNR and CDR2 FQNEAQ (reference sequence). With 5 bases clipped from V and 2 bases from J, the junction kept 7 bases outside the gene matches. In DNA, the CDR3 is TGTGCCAGCAGCCCATATGGACTAGCGGACACAGATACGCAGTATTTT. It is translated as CASSPYGLADTDTQYF.

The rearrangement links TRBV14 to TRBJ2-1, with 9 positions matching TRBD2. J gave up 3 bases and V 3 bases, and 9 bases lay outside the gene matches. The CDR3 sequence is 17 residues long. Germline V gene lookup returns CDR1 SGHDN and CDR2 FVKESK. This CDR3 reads CASSQLEGTSYYNEQFF. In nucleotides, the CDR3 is TGTGCCAGCAGCCAGCTCGAGGGGACTAGCTACTACAATGAGCAGTTCTTC.

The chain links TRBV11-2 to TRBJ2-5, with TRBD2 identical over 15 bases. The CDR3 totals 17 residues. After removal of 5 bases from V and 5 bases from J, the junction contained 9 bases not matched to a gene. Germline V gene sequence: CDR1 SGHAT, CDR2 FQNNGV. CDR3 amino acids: CASSHGLAGGPVETQYF. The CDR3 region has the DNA TGTGCCAGCAGCCACGGACTAGCGGGGGGGCCGGTGGAGACCCAGTACTTC.

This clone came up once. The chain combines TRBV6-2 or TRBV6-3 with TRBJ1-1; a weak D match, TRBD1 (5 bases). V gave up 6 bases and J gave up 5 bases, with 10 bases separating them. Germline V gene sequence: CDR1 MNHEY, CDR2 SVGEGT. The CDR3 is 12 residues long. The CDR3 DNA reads TGTGCCAGCAGCCTCAGGGCTACTGAAGCTTTCTTT. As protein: CASSLRATEAFF.

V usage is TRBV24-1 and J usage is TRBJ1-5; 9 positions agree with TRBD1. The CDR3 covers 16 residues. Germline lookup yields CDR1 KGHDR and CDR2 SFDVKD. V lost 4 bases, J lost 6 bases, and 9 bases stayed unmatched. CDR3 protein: CATSDSTGGKFQPQHF. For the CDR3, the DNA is TGTGCCACCAGTGACTCGACAGGGGGAAAGTTTCAGCCCCAGCATTTT.

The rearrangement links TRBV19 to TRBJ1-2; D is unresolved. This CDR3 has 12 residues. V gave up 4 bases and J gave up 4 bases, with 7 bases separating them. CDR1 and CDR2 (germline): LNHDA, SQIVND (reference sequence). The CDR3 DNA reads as TGTGCCAGTAGTAATGAGGTCTATGGCTACACCTTC. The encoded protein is CASSNEVYGYTF.

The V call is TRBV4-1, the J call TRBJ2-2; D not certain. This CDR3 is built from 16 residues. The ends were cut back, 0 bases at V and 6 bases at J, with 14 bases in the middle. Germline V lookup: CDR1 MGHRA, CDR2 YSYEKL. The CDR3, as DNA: TGCGCCAGCAGCCAAGATCCCTACGGTCTGGCCGGGGAGCTGTTTTTT. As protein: CASSQDPYGLAGELFF.

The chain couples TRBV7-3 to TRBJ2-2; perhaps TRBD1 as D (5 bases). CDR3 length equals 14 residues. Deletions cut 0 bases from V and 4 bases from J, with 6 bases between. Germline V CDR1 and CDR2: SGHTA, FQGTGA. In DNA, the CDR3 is TGTGCCAGCAGCTTAACCCAGGGCACCGGGGAGCTGTTTTTT. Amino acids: CASSLTQGTGELFF. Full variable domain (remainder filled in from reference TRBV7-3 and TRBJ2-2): GAGVSQTPSNKVTEKGKYVELRCDPISGHTALYWYRQSLGQGPEFLIYFQGTGAADDSGLPNDRFFAVRPEGSVSTLKIQRTERGDSAVYLCASSLTQGTGELFFGEGSRLTVL.

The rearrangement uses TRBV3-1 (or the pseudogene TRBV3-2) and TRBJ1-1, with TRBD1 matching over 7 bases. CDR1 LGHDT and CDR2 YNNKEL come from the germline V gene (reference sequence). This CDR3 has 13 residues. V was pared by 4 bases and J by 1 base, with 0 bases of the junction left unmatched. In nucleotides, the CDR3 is TGTGCCAGCAGCCGGACAGGGAACACTGAAGCTTTCTTT. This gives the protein CASSRTGNTEAFF.

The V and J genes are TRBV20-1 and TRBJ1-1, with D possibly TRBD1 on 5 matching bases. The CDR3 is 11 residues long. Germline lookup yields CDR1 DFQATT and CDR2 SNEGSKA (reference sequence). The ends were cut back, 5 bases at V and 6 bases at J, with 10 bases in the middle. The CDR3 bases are TGCAGTGCTGGGAGGGGCTCTGAAGCTTTCTTT. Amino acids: CSAGRGSEAFF.

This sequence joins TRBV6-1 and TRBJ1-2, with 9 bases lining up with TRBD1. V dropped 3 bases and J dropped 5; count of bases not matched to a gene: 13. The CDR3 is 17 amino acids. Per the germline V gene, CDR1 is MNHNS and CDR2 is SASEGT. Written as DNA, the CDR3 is TGTGCCAGCAGTGAGGGACAGGGTTTCCTCCTTGGGTATGGCTACACCTTC. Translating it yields CASSEGQGFLLGYGYTF.

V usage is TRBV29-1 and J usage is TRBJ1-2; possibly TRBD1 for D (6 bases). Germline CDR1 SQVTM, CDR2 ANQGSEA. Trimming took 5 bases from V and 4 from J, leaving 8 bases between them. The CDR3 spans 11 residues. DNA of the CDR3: TGCAGCGTTACAGGGAGCTATGGCTACACCTTC. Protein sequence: CSVTGSYGYTF. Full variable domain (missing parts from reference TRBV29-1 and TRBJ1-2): SAVISQKPSRDICQRGTSLTIQCQVDSQVTMMFWYRQQPGQSLTLIATANQGSEATYESGFVIDKFPISRPNLTFSTLTVSNMSPEDSSIYLCSVTGSYGYTFGSGTRLTVV.

The CDR3 DNA is TGCGCCAGCAGCCTACGGACACCACAGGGTTCCTCGAACACTGAAGCTTTCTTT. The encoded protein is CASSLRTPQGSSNTEAFF. The chain uses TRBV4-1 and TRBJ1-1; possible D gene TRBD1, 6 bases. Germline V gene lookup returns CDR1 MGHRA and CDR2 YSYEKL. V gave up 4 bases and J gave up 1 base, with 22 bases separating them. The length of the CDR3 is 18 residues.

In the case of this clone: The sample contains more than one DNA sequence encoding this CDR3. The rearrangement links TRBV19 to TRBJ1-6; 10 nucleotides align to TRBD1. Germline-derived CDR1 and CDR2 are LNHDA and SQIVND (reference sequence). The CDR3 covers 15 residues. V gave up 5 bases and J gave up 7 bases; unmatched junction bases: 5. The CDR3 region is CASSPRTGGNSPLHF. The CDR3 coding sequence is TGTGCCAGTAGTCCACGGACAGGGGGGAATTCACCCCTCCACTTT. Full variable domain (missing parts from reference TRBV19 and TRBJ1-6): DGGITQSPKYLFRKEGQNVTLSCEQNLNHDAMYWYRQDPGQGLRLIYYSQIVNDFQKGDIAEGYSVSREKKESFPLTVTSAQKNPTAFYLCASSPRTGGNSPLHFGNGTRLTVT.

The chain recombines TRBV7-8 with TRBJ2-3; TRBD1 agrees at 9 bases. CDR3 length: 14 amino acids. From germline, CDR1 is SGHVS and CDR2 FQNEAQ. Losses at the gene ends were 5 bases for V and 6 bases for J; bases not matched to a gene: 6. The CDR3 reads CASSPGTGHDTQYF. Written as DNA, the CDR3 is TGTGCCAGCAGCCCAGGGACAGGGCACGATACGCAGTATTTT.

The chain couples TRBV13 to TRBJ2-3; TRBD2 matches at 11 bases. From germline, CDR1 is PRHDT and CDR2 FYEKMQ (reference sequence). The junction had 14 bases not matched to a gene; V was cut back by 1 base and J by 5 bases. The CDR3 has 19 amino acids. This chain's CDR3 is CASSLAPLLAGVYGDTQYF. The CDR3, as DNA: TGTGCCAGCAGCTTAGCCCCTTTACTAGCGGGAGTATATGGAGATACGCAGTATTTT.

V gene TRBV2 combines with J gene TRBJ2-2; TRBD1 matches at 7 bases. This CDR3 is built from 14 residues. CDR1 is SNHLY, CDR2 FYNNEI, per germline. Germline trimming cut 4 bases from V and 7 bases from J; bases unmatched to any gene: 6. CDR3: CASSVQGTVGELFF. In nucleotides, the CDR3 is TGTGCCAGCAGTGTACAGGGGACCGTCGGGGAGCTGTTTTTT.

CDR3 in amino acids: CASSLIASGYNEQFF. The CDR3 bases are TGTGCCAGCAGCTTAATTGCTAGCGGCTACAATGAGCAGTTCTTC. This sequence joins TRBV11-2 and TRBJ2-1; 7 bases agree with TRBD2. The CDR3 loop spans 15 amino acids. The V gene's germline CDR1 is SGHAT and CDR2 FQNNGV. Unmatched junction bases numbered 4, after V lost 2 bases and J lost 3 bases.

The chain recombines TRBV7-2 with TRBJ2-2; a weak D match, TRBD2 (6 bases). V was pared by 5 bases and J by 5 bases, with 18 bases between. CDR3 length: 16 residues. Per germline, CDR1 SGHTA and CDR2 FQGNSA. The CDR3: CASSPRFGGGTGELFF. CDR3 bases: TGTGCCAGCAGCCCGAGATTCGGCGGAGGGACCGGGGAGCTGTTTTTT.

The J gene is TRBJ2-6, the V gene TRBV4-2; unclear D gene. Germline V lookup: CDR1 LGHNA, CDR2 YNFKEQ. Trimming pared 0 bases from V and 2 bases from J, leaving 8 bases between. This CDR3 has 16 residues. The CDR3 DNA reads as TGTGCCAGCAGCCAAGAAACTGGTACTGGGGCCAACGTCCTGACTTTC. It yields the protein CASSQETGTGANVLTF.

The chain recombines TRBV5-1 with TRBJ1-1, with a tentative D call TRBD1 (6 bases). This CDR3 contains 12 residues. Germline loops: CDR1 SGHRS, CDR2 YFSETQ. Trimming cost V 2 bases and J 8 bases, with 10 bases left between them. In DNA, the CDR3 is TGCGCCAGCAGCTTAACAGGGTCGGAAGCTTTCTTT. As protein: CASSLTGSEAFF.

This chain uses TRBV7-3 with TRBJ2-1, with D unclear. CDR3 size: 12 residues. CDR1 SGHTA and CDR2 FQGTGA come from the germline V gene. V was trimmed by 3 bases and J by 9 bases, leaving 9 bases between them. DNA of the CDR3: TGTGCCAGCAGCTTTAGTGCAGGTGAGCAGTTCTTC. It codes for CASSFSAGEQFF.

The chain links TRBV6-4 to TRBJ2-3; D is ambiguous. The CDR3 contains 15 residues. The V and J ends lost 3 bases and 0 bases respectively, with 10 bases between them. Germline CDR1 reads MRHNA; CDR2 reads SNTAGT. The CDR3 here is CASSEVADSTDTQYF. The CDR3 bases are TGTGCCAGCAGTGAAGTGGCGGATAGCACAGATACGCAGTATTTT.

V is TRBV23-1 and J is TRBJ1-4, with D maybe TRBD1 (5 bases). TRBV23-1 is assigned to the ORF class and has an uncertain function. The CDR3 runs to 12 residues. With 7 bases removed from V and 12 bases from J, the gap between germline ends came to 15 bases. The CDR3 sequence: CASTKGPGELFF. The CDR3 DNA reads TGCGCCAGCACCAAAGGACCGGGGGAACTGTTTTTT.

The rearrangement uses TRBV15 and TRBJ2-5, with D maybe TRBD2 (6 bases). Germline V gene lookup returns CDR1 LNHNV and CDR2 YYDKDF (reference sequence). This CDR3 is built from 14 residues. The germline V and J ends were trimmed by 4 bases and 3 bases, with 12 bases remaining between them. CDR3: CATSTGEWEETQYF. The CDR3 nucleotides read TGTGCCACCAGCACGGGGGAATGGGAAGAGACCCAGTACTTC.

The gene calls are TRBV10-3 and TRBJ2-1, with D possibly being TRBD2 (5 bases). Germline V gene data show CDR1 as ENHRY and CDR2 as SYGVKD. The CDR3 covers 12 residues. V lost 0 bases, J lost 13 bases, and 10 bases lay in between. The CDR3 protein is CAISESTREQFF. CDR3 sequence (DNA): TGTGCCATCAGTGAGTCGACTCGGGAACAGTTCTTC.

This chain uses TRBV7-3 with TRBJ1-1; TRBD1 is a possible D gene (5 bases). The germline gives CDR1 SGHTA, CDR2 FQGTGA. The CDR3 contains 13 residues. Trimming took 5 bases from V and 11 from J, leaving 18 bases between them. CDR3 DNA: TGTGCCAGCAGCCTTGATTGGGGGAGCGGGGCTTTCTTT. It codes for CASSLDWGSGAFF.

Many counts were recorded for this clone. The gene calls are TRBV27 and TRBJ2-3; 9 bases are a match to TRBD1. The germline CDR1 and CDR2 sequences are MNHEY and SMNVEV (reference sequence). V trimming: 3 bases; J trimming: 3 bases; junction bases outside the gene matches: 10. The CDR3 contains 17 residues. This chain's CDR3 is CASSFSPSDRGTDTQYF. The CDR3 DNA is TGTGCCAGCAGTTTTAGTCCGTCGGACAGGGGTACAGATACGCAGTATTTT.